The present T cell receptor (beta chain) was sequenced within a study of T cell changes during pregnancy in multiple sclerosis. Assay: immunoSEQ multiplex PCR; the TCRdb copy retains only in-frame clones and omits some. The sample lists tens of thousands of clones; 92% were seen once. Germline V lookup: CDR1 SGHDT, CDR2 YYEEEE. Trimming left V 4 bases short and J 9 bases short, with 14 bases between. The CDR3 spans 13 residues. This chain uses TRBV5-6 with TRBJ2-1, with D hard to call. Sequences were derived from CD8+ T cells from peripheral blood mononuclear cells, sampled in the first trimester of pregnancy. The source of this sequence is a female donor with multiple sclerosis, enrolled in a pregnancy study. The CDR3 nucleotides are TGTGCCAGCAGCCACCGGGTGGCGTTTGAGCAGTTCTTC. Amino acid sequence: CASSHRVAFEQFF.